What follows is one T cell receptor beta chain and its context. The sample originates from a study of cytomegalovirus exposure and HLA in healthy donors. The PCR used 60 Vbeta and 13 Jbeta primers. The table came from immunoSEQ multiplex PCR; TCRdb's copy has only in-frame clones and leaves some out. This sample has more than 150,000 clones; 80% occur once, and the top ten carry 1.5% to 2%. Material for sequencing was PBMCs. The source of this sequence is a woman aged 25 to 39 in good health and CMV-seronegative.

The CDR3 DNA sequence: TGCGCCAGCAGCTTGACGACTGCAAATGAAAAACTGTTTTTT. Translated, it gives CASSLTTANEKLFF. This chain connects TRBV5-1 to TRBJ1-4; D is unclear. With 1 base removed from V and 5 bases from J, the gap between germline ends came to 9 bases. CDR1 is SGHRS and CDR2 is YFSETQ in the germline V gene. The CDR3 covers 14 residues.